The present T cell receptor (beta chain) was sequenced within a study of blood T cell repertoires in COVID-19. Across the study: Donors in the United States, Italy and Spain gave samples during acute or convalescent COVID-19. The analysed material was cDNA or gDNA that came from T cells, B-cell-depleted T cells, or PBMCs.

Authors' processing steps: Estimation of nucleated cell counts relied on the amplification of reference gene primers. The protocol was immunoSEQ multiplex PCR, while the TCRdb copy is restricted to in-frame clones and leaves out a portion. D and trimming were read from the DNA, whereas the V and J calls and clone size are those reported in that table. The sample consists of roughly 61,000 clones, approximately 87% of them appearing once. V shed 8 bases and J 5 bases; nucleotides not matched to a gene: 7. The CDR3 sequence is 14 residues long. CDR1 and CDR2 (germline): LNHDA, SQIVND (reference sequence).

The chain carries TRBV19 and TRBJ2-5; 11 bases are a match to TRBD2. Sequences were obtained from peripheral blood. This clonotype was sampled from a man between 40 and 49 years old with active COVID-19. In DNA, the CDR3 is TGTGCCAGTCGAACGGGACTAGCGGCGGAGACCCAGTACTTC. Translation: CASRTGLAAETQYF.